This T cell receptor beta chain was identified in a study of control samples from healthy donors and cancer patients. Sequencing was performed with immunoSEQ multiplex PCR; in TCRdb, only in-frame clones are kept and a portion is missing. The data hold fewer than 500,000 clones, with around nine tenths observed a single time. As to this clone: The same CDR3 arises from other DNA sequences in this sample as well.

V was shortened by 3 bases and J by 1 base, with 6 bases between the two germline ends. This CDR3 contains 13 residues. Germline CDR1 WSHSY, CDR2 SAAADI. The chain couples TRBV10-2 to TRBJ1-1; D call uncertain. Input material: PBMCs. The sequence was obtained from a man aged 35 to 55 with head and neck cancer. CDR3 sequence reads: CASSESENTEAFF. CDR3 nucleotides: TGCGCCAGCAGTGAATCAGAGAACACTGAAGCTTTCTTT.